Following are 21 T cell receptor beta chains from one sample sequenced in a study of T cell responses to AZD1222 COVID-19 vaccine (dated by TCRdb to about 2021). To prepare the library, the immunoSEQ multiplex PCR assay was applied. TCRdb carries this immuneACCESS record with in-frame sequences only. Its versions omit some clonotypes, under half of them owing to an unresolved V gene in the studies checked, with the rest unexplained. The sample contains more than 120,000 clones, about 86% of them found a single time. Together, the top ten hold less than 6% of the sample. Taken with the paper, the label for time point translates to: about 28 days (+/-7) after the second vaccine dose. This specimen was peripheral blood, taken 28 days after the second AZD1222 dose. The receptors come from an adult who received the AZD1222 COVID-19 vaccine.

This clone was counted once. The rearrangement links TRBV3-1 (or the pseudogene TRBV3-2) to TRBJ1-5, with D uncertain. Germline CDR1 LGHDT, CDR2 YNNKEL (reference sequence). CDR3 length: 12 residues. V was trimmed by 2 bases and J by 5 bases, leaving 4 bases between them. The CDR3 spells CASSQTDQPQHF. Written as DNA, the CDR3 is TGTGCCAGCAGCCAAACAGATCAGCCCCAGCATTTT.

V is TRBV4-1 and J is TRBJ2-4; D is perhaps TRBD2 (5 bases). The CDR3 totals 14 residues. The V gene lost 5 bases and the J gene lost 0 bases, with 8 bases spanning the gap. CDR1 is MGHRA and CDR2 is YSYEKL in the germline V gene. In nucleotides, the CDR3 is TGCGCCAGCAGCAGCGGATTAGCCAAAAACATTCAGTACTTC. This gives the protein CASSSGLAKNIQYF.

This clone has more than one count but fewer than ten. The chain carries TRBV28 and TRBJ1-5; TRBD1 might be the D (5 bases). The CDR3 loop spans 14 amino acids. The germline CDR1 and CDR2 sequences are MDHEN and SYDVKM. The ends were cut back, 4 bases at V and 6 bases at J, with 13 bases in the middle. Written as DNA, the CDR3 is TGTGCCAGCAGTTCGTGGGGGTATAGTCAGCCCCAGCATTTT. Its translation is CASSSWGYSQPQHF.

The gene calls are TRBV15 and TRBJ1-3; no definite D call. The germline V gene encodes CDR1 LNHNV and CDR2 YYDKDF (reference sequence). The germline V and J ends were trimmed by 3 bases and 0 bases, with 3 bases remaining between them. The CDR3 spans 13 residues. Written as DNA, the CDR3 is TGTGCCACCAGCAGTCGCTCTGGAAACACCATATATTTT. It is translated as CATSSRSGNTIYF.

The chain carries TRBV2 and TRBJ2-7; D is ambiguous. Trimming pared 4 bases from V and 6 bases from J, leaving 13 bases between. Per germline, CDR1 SNHLY and CDR2 FYNNEI. The CDR3 runs to 13 residues. Written as DNA, the CDR3 is TGTGCCAGCAGTGGAGTCCTGACTGGCGAGCAGTACTTC. Residues: CASSGVLTGEQYF.

V is TRBV5-6 and J is TRBJ1-5, with 7 bases matching TRBD1. Looked up from germline, CDR1 is SGHDT and CDR2 is YYEEEE. The V and J ends lost 0 bases and 7 bases, in that order; junction bases with no gene match: 4. The CDR3 consists of 14 residues. For the CDR3, the DNA is TGTGCCAGCAGCTTGGGACAGGGAGGGCAGCCCCAGCATTTT. Protein product: CASSLGQGGQPQHF.

This chain uses TRBV9 with TRBJ2-7; D is unclear. The CDR3 contains 15 residues. Looked up from germline, CDR1 is SGDLS and CDR2 is YYNGEE. V dropped 4 bases and J dropped 0 bases, with 14 bases sitting between them. The CDR3 loop reads CASSTSYLPSYEQYF. The CDR3 DNA is TGTGCCAGCAGCACGTCCTACCTCCCCTCCTACGAGCAGTACTTC.

The rearrangement links TRBV11-2 to TRBJ1-2; 9 bases line up with TRBD1. This CDR3 region has 12 residues. Germline V gives CDR1 SGHAT, CDR2 FQNNGV. The trim removed 5 bases at V and 8 bases at J, leaving 3 bases unmatched. CDR3 sequence reads: CASSPGTGGYTF. CDR3 sequence (DNA): TGTGCCAGCAGCCCCGGGACAGGGGGCTACACCTTC.

The gene calls are TRBV10-3 and TRBJ2-1; possibly TRBD1 for D (5 bases). The CDR3 has 14 amino acids. Germline CDR1 is ENHRY and CDR2 is SYGVKD. Trimming removed 4 bases at V and 6 bases at J, with 13 bases between. CDR3 protein: CAISVGASTNEQFF. CDR3 sequence (DNA): TGTGCCATCAGTGTAGGGGCTTCGACCAATGAGCAGTTCTTC.

This clone was found a few times. V is TRBV28 and J is TRBJ2-5; D might be TRBD1 or TRBD2, each matching 6 bases. The CDR3 spans 16 residues. Germline V gene sequence: CDR1 MDHEN, CDR2 SYDVKM. Deletions cut 6 bases from V and 4 bases from J, with 21 bases between. The CDR3 protein is CASRAKGVRGLETQYF. CDR3 nucleotide sequence: TGTGCCAGCAGAGCTAAAGGGGTACGGGGGCTAGAGACCCAGTACTTC.

This CDR3 is CASSKTGLETQYF. The CDR3 coding sequence is TGTGCCAGCAGTAAGACAGGGCTGGAGACCCAGTACTTC. The V gene is TRBV6-5, the J gene TRBJ2-5; TRBD1 aligns across 7 bases. Germline assignment: CDR1 MNHEY and CDR2 SVGAGI. This CDR3 spans 13 amino acids. V trimming: 5 bases; J trimming: 5 bases; junction bases outside the gene matches: 5.

The V and J genes are TRBV18 and TRBJ1-1; 9 nucleotides line up with TRBD1. The V gene's germline CDR1 is KGHSH and CDR2 LQKENI. V shed 2 bases, J shed 6 bases, and the junction held 4 bases outside the gene matches. The CDR3 loop spans 14 amino acids. The CDR3 nucleotides read TGTGCCAGCTCACCAACAGGGGGCACGGCTGAAGCTTTCTTT. The encoded protein is CASSPTGGTAEAFF.

Concerning this clone itself: The sample holds other DNA sequences that translate to the same CDR3. CDR3 protein: CASSPDSNYGYTF. The CDR3, as DNA: TGTGCCAGCTCACCGGACAGCAACTATGGCTACACCTTC. This chain connects TRBV18 to TRBJ1-2, with D tentatively TRBD1 (6 bases). Trimming left V 3 bases short and J 2 bases short, with 7 bases between. The CDR3 covers 13 residues. CDR1 is KGHSH and CDR2 is LQKENI in the germline V gene. Full variable domain (missing parts from reference TRBV18 and TRBJ1-2): NAGVMQNPRHLVRRRGQEARLRCSPMKGHSHVYWYRQLPEEGLKFMVYLQKENIIDESGMPKERFSAEFPKEGPSILRIQQVVRGDSAAYFCASSPDSNYGYTFGSGTRLTVV.

The chain has TRBV29-1 and TRBJ2-3; D is unresolved. The CDR3 spans 11 residues. Germline loops: CDR1 SQVTM, CDR2 ANQGSEA. Trimming left V 6 bases short and J 6 bases short, with 10 bases between. This CDR3 is CSVVLVDTQYF. Here the CDR3 DNA reads TGCAGCGTCGTGTTAGTGGATACGCAGTATTTT.

Concerning this clone itself: At one boundary the junction diverges from the germline segment, which might be a read error. The chain has TRBV5-1 and TRBJ1-3, with D perhaps matching TRBD1 (5 bases). There are 14 residues in the CDR3. Germline CDR1 and CDR2: SGHRS and YFSETQ. This CDR3 is CASSFSGGGDTIYF. The CDR3 coding sequence is TGCGCCAGCAGCTTTAGCGGGGGTGGAGACACCATATATTTT.

The count of this clone is one. The chain carries TRBV7-8 and TRBJ2-7, with 7 bases that match TRBD1. This CDR3 has 11 residues. Unmatched junction bases numbered 1, after V lost 5 bases and J lost 6 bases. Per the germline V gene, CDR1 is SGHVS and CDR2 is FQNEAQ. In nucleotides, the CDR3 is TGTGCCAGCAGCAGGACAGGCGAGCAGTACTTC. Translating gives CASSRTGEQYF.

The chain employs TRBV2 and TRBJ2-7; no definite D call. The CDR3 is made up of 14 amino acids. Trimming took 6 bases from V and 0 from J, leaving 12 bases between them. In germline, CDR1 is SNHLY, CDR2 FYNNEI. CDR3 DNA: TGTGCCAGCAGAAGGGAAACCAACTCCTACGAGCAGTACTTC. As protein: CASRRETNSYEQYF.

In nucleotides, the CDR3 is TGTGCCAGCAGCCGAAGCCTAGGGGGTAGCAATCAGCCCCAGCATTTT. Translated, it gives CASSRSLGGSNQPQHF. The chain combines TRBV2 with TRBJ1-5, with a possible D match to TRBD1 (6 bases). With 6 bases removed from V and 0 bases from J, the gap between germline ends came to 15 bases. Germline V gene data show CDR1 as SNHLY and CDR2 as FYNNEI. This CDR3 has 16 residues. Together with reference TRBV2 and TRBJ1-5, the CDR3 gives the full variable domain: EPEVTQTPSHQVTQMGQEVILRCVPISNHLYFYWYRQILGQKVEFLVSFYNNEISEKSEIFDDQFSVERPDGSNFTLKIRSTKLEDSAMYFCASSRSLGGSNQPQHFGDGTRLSIL.

The V call is TRBV7-2, the J call TRBJ1-1; D unresolved. Germline lookup yields CDR1 SGHTA and CDR2 FQGNSA. V lost 0 bases and J lost 2, with 7 bases in between. The length of the CDR3 is 14 residues. The CDR3 nucleotides read TGTGCCAGCAGCTTAGCACGGGGAAACACTGAAGCTTTCTTT. Translation: CASSLARGNTEAFF.

The table lists this clone with a few counts. This chain connects TRBV5-1 to TRBJ1-5; D is unclear. V lost 0 bases and J lost 1, with 11 bases in between. Germline V gene sequence: CDR1 SGHRS, CDR2 YFSETQ. This CDR3 is 16 amino acids long. The CDR3 loop is CASSLEKGKSNQPQHF. The CDR3 DNA follows: TGCGCCAGCAGCTTGGAAAAGGGAAAAAGCAATCAGCCCCAGCATTTT.

The J gene is TRBJ2-1, the V gene TRBV7-8; the match to TRBD2 covers 7 bases. The CDR3 sequence is 16 residues long. Germline V gene data show CDR1 as SGHVS and CDR2 as FQNEAQ. V was pared by 0 bases and J by 9 bases, with 11 bases of the junction left unmatched. CDR3 region: CASSLAGAGHPGEQFF. CDR3 sequence (DNA): TGTGCCAGCAGCTTAGCGGGAGCGGGGCACCCGGGTGAGCAGTTCTTC.